This T cell receptor beta chain was found in a study of blood T cell repertoires in COVID-19. About the study: Donors in the United States, Italy and Spain gave samples during acute or convalescent COVID-19.

Cohort allocation depended upon clinical history that participants reported. Germline V CDR1 and CDR2: GTSNPN, SVGIG (reference sequence). The germline V and J ends were trimmed by 1 base and 4 bases, with 16 bases remaining between them. The CDR3 is made up of 15 amino acids. Repertoires were generated with immunoSEQ multiplex PCR, while TCRdb's copy carries only in-frame clones and drops some. The profile shows almost 350,000 clones, roughly 90% of them singletons. V gene TRBV30 combines with J gene TRBJ1-1; the D is unclear. The sequenced sample consisted of PBMCs or T cells enriched from blood (not recorded which). The receptor was isolated from a woman in her twenties or thirties who had been exposed to COVID-19. The CDR3 is CAWSGEGGWGTEAFF. The CDR3, as DNA: TGTGCCTGGAGTGGAGAGGGAGGTTGGGGCACTGAAGCTTTCTTT. Full variable domain (remainder filled in from reference TRBV30 and TRBJ1-1): SQTIHQWPATLVQPVGSPLSLECTVEGTSNPNLYWYRQAAGRGLQLLFYSVGIGQISSEVPQNLSASRPQDRQFILSSKKLLLSDSGFYLCAWSGEGGWGTEAFFGQGTRLTVV.